What follows describes a single T cell receptor (beta chain). Its matching antigen is unknown. The CDR3 runs to 15 residues. In germline, CDR1 is LGHDT, CDR2 YNNKEL (reference sequence). Trimming stripped 4 bases from V and 4 bases from J, with 11 bases between. This sample stems from a study of T cells after yellow fever vaccination. Findings of the study overall: Peaking faster, on day 5 versus 15, the secondary response was nonetheless weaker.

Production of TCR cDNA was by 5'RACE template switching, which also added a universal primer site and UMIs. TCRdb re-called the 5' RACE reads with MiXCR, one entry per CDR3 protein. The repertoire holds just under 600,000 distinct CDR3 sequences, with about 13% as singletons. The V and J genes are TRBV3-1 and TRBJ2-6; a possible D gene is TRBD2 (5 bases). The receptor was derived from a young man who received the YFV17D yellow fever vaccine. The sample in question was PBMCs, obtained on the day of the yellow fever booster vaccination. CDR3 sequence (DNA): TGTGCCAGCAGCCTGCAAACGGGGGGGGCCAACGTCCTGACTTTC. It translates to CASSLQTGGANVLTF.